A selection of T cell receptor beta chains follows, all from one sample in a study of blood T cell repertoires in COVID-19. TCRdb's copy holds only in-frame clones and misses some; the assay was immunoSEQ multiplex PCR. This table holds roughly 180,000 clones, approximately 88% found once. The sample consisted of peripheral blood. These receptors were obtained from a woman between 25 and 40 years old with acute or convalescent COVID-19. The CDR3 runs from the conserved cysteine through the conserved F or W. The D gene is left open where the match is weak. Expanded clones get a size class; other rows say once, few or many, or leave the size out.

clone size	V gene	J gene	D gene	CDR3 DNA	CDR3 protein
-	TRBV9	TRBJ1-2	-	TGTGCCAGCAGGACTGGCTATGGCTACACCTTC	CASRTGYGYTF
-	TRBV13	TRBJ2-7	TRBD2	TGTGCCAGCAGGGGCCGCGGACTAGCGGGGGCCTACGAGCAGTACTTC	CASRGRGLAGAYEQYF
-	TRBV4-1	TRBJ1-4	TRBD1	TGCGCCAGCAGCCACCGGACAGGTCCGAATGAAAAACTGTTTTTT	CASSHRTGPNEKLFF
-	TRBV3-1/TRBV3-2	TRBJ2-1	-	TGTGCCAGCAGCCAGAGTAGGGGGAATGAGCAGTTCTTC	CASSQSRGNEQFF
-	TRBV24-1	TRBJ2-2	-	TGTGCCACCAGTGACCCCCAATGGGGCGGGACGGCGAACACCGGGGAGCTGTTTTTT	CATSDPQWGGTANTGELFF
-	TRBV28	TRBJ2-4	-	TGTGCCAGCAGTTCAATAGGAGGAATTCAGTACTTC	CASSSIGGIQYF
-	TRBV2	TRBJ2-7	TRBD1	TGTGCCAGAAGAGACAGGGCATCCTACGAGCAGTACTTC	CARRDRASYEQYF
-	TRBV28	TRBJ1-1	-	TGTGCCAGCAGACCCTACGGGATCGGAGCTTTCTTT	CASRPYGIGAFF
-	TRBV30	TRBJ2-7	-	TGTGCCTGGAGTCTGGGCGGGTCCTCCTACGAGCAGTACTTC	CAWSLGGSSYEQYF
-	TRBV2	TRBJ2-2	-	TGTGCCAGCAGTAATGGGCTACCCGGGGAGCTGTTTTTT	CASSNGLPGELFF
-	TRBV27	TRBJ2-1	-	TGTGCCAGCAGTTTACGTGGGAGCCCCAACAATGAGCAGTTCTTC	CASSLRGSPNNEQFF
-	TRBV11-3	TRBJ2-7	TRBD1	TGTGCCAGCAACTCCGGGACAGGAACCTACGAGCAGTACTTC	CASNSGTGTYEQYF
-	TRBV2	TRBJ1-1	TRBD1	TGTGCCAGCAGGGTAGGGACAGGCGTTAAAGCTTTCTTT	CASRVGTGVKAFF
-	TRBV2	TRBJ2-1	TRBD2	TGTGCCAGCCAAAGGGCCATGGCGGGAGTTGGCAATGAGCAGTTCTTC	CASQRAMAGVGNEQFF
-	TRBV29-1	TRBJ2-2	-	TGCAGCGTTGTTCGGGACACCGGGGAGCTGTTTTTT	CSVVRDTGELFF
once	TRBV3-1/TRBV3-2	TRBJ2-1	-	TGTGCCAGCAGCCTCCGGACTGGAAACAATGAGCAGTTCTTC	CASSLRTGNNEQFF
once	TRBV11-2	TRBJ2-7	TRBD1	TGTGCCAGCAGCTTAGGGACAGGGCTCTACGAGCAGTACTTC	CASSLGTGLYEQYF
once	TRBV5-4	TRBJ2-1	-	TGTGCCAGCAGCTTGTCCGCTGGGCCGAACAATGAGCAGTTCTTC	CASSLSAGPNNEQFF
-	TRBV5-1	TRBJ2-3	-	TGCGCCAGCAGCTTGGTCGGGAGAGGCGATACGCAGTATTTT	CASSLVGRGDTQYF
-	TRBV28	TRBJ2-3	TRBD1	TGTGCCACCGAAAGGACAGGGGGCCCGAAGGCGGATACGCAGTATTTT	CATERTGGPKADTQYF
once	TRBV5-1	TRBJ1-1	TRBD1	TGCGCCAGCAGGGGACAGTCTTTGAACACTGAAGCTTTCTTT	CASRGQSLNTEAFF
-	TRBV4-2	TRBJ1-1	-	TGTGCCAGCAGCCAAGAGCTGGGAGGGACTGAAGCTTTCTTT	CASSQELGGTEAFF
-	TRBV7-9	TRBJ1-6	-	TGTGCCAGCAGCTTACTGGACTATTCACCCCTCCACTTT	CASSLLDYSPLHF